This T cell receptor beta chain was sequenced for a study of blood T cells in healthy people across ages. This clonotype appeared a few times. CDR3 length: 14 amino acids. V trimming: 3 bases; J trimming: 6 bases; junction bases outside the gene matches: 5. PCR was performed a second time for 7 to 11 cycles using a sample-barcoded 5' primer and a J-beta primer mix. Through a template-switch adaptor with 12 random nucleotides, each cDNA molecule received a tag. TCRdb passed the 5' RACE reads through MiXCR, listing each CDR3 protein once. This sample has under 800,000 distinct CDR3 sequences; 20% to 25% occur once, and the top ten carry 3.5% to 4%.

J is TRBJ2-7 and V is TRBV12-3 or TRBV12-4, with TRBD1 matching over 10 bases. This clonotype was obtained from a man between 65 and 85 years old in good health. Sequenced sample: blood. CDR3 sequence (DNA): TGTGCCAGCAGTTTGGGGGACAGGGGTTCCGAGCAGTACTTC. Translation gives CASSLGDRGSEQYF.